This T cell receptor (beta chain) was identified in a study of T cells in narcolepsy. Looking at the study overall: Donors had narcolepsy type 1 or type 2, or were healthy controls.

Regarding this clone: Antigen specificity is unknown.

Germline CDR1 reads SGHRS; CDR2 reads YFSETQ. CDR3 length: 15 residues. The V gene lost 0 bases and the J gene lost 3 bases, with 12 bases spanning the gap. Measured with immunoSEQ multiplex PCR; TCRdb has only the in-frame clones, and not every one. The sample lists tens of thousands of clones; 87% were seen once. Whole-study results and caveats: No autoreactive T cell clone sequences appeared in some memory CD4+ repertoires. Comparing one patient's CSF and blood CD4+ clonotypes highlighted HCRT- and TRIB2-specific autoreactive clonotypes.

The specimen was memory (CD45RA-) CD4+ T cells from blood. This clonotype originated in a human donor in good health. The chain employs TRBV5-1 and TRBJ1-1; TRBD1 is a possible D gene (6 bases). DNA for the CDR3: TGCGCCAGCAGCTTGGCCAACGACAGGTACACTGAAGCTTTCTTT. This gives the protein CASSLANDRYTEAFF.